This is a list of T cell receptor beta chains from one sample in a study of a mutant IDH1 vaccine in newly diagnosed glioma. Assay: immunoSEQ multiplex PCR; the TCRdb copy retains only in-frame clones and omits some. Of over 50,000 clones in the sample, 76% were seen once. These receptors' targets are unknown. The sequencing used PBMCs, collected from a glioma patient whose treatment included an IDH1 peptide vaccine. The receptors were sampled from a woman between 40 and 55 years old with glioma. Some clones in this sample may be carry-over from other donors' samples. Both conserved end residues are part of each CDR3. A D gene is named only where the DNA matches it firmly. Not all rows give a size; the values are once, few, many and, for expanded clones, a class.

CDR3: CASIVDRGGTEAFF
DNA: TGTGCCAGCATCGTGGATCGAGGGGGGACTGAAGCTTTCTTT
V: TRBV6-1
size: -
D: -
J: TRBJ1-1

CDR3: CASSRGTFYQETQYF
DNA: TGCGCCAGCAGCAGGGGGACTTTTTACCAAGAGACCCAGTACTTC
V: TRBV5-1
size: once
D: -
J: TRBJ2-5

CDR3: CASSVVGAKDTQYF
DNA: TGTGCCAGCAGCGTAGTGGGGGCCAAAGATACGCAGTATTTT
V: TRBV9
size: -
D: -
J: TRBJ2-3

CDR3: CASSLSFLAGGTYNEQFF
DNA: TGTGCCAGCAGTTTATCTTTCCTAGCGGGAGGTACCTACAATGAGCAGTTCTTC
V: TRBV27
size: -
D: TRBD2
J: TRBJ2-1

CDR3: CASSVGGGINTEAFF
DNA: TGTGCCAGCAGCGTCGGGGGGGGCATTAACACTGAAGCTTTCTTT
V: TRBV9
size: -
D: -
J: TRBJ1-1

CDR3: CASSLEEGNTEAFF
DNA: TGTGCCAGCAGCCTCGAGGAAGGGAACACTGAAGCTTTCTTT
V: TRBV7-2
size: -
D: -
J: TRBJ1-1

CDR3: CAWRPIYGYTF
DNA: TGTGCCTGGAGACCCATCTATGGCTACACCTTC
V: TRBV30
size: -
D: -
J: TRBJ1-2

CDR3: CASSPLAGGLYEQYF
DNA: TGTGCCAGCAGCCCGCTAGCGGGGGGACTATACGAGCAGTACTTC
V: TRBV9
size: -
D: TRBD2
J: TRBJ2-7

CDR3: CASSVGTGEDTIYF
DNA: TGTGCCAGCAGCGTGGGGACAGGCGAAGACACCATATATTTT
V: TRBV7-9
size: -
D: TRBD1
J: TRBJ1-3

CDR3: CASSFGTGEAGGYTF
DNA: TGTGCCAGCAGCTTCGGGACAGGGGAAGCGGGAGGCTACACCTTC
V: TRBV9
size: -
D: TRBD1
J: TRBJ1-2

CDR3: CSVRVSEAFF
DNA: TGCAGCGTTCGGGTGTCTGAAGCTTTCTTT
V: TRBV29-1
size: few
D: -
J: TRBJ1-1

CDR3: CASSFGGAAGYTF
DNA: TGTGCCAGCAGTTTCGGGGGGGCGGCTGGCTACACCTTC
V: TRBV27
size: -
D: -
J: TRBJ1-2